Below are 19 T cell receptor beta chains sequenced from a single sample in a study of blood T cell repertoires in COVID-19. Profiled with immunoSEQ multiplex PCR; TCRdb holds only in-frame clones, not every one. Of fewer than 250,000 clones listed, about 82% are singletons. Sequencing was done on a sample of PBMCs or T cells enriched from blood (not recorded which). These receptors all stem from a woman aged 45 to 65 who had recovered from COVID-19.

The V gene is TRBV4-1, the J gene TRBJ2-5, with unresolved D. The CDR3 has 13 amino acids. The germline V and J ends were trimmed by 4 bases and 5 bases, with 11 bases remaining between them. Germline-derived CDR1 and CDR2 are MGHRA and YSYEKL. CDR3 amino acids: CASSPTPGETQYF. CDR3 sequence (DNA): TGCGCCAGCAGCCCGACCCCCGGGGAGACCCAGTACTTC.

Note on this clone: The same CDR3 also results from other DNA sequences found in this sample. The CDR3 region is CASSPPGGNEQFF. The CDR3 bases are TGTGCCAGCAGCCCCCCCGGGGGCAATGAGCAGTTCTTC. The V call is TRBV7-3, the J call TRBJ2-1; a weak D match, TRBD2 (6 bases). Germline-derived CDR1 and CDR2 are SGHTA and FQGTGA. There are 13 residues in the CDR3. V was clipped by 5 bases and J by 6 bases, with 11 bases between them.

The rearrangement joins TRBV20-1 to TRBJ1-1; D is undetermined. Between the trimmed V and J ends, which lost 3 bases and 7 bases, there was a span of 6 bases. Per germline, CDR1 DFQATT and CDR2 SNEGSKA (reference sequence). This CDR3 has 10 residues. CDR3 nucleotide sequence: TGCAGTGCTAGGCAGCGTGAAGCTTTCTTT. Its protein product is CSARQREAFF.

This clone occurred a few times. The rearrangement links TRBV5-6 to TRBJ1-2; TRBD1 aligns across 8 bases. Unmatched junction bases numbered 4, after V lost 2 bases and J lost 4 bases. The CDR3 is 14 amino acids. Germline-derived CDR1 and CDR2 are SGHDT and YYEEEE. CDR3 sequence reads: CASSFGTGSYGYTF. The CDR3 nucleotides are TGTGCCAGCAGCTTCGGGACAGGCAGCTATGGCTACACCTTC.

The chain links TRBV6-2 or TRBV6-3 to TRBJ1-5; the D gene is possibly TRBD1 (6 bases). Between the trimmed V and J ends, which lost 5 bases and 3 bases, there was a span of 14 bases. Germline V gene data show CDR1 as MNHEY and CDR2 as SVGEGT. The CDR3 runs to 15 residues. CDR3 bases: TGTGCCAGCAGTCCGTACGGACAGAACAATCAGCCCCAGCATTTT. This encodes CASSPYGQNNQPQHF.

The V gene is TRBV5-5, the J gene TRBJ1-2; tentative D call: TRBD1 (5 bases). This CDR3 comprises 13 residues. In germline, CDR1 is SGHKS, CDR2 YYEKEE (reference sequence). Trimming cost V 1 base and J 4 bases, with 8 bases left between them. CDR3 sequence (DNA): TGTGCCAGCAGCTTGACTGACAGCTATGGCTACACCTTC. It specifies CASSLTDSYGYTF.

The rearrangement uses TRBV5-1 and TRBJ2-7, with TRBD1 identical over 8 bases. Germline CDR1 reads SGHRS; CDR2 reads YFSETQ. After removal of 3 bases from V and 2 bases from J, the junction contained 4 bases not matched to a gene. The CDR3 totals 14 residues. The CDR3 sequence is CASSSGGAPYEQYF. DNA of the CDR3: TGCGCCAGCAGCTCAGGGGGCGCCCCCTACGAGCAGTACTTC.

The CDR3 reads CASSYGTDYEQYF. The CDR3 DNA follows: TGTGCCAGCAGTTACGGGACAGACTACGAGCAGTACTTC. The chain uses TRBV6-2 or TRBV6-3 and TRBJ2-7; 7 bases map to TRBD1. Germline CDR1 and CDR2: MNHEY and SVGEGT. Germline trimming cut 2 bases from V and 3 bases from J; bases unmatched to any gene: 1. CDR3 length: 13 amino acids.

The CDR3 spells CATSRSLLESTDTQYF. DNA for the CDR3: TGTGCCACCAGCAGGTCTCTTCTAGAGAGCACAGATACGCAGTATTTT. The V gene is TRBV15, the J gene TRBJ2-3; D is uncertain. The CDR3 is 16 residues long. Germline CDR1 is LNHNV and CDR2 is YYDKDF (reference sequence). The V end was cut by 3 bases, the J end by 0 bases, with 13 bases between.

The rearrangement joins TRBV2 to TRBJ1-1; no firm D call. Trimming removed 5 bases at V and 3 bases at J, with 4 bases between. Looked up from germline, CDR1 is SNHLY and CDR2 is FYNNEI. The CDR3 extends over 11 amino acids. CDR3 nucleotides: TGTGCCAGCAGTATATACACTGAAGCTTTCTTT. Translating it yields CASSIYTEAFF.

As DNA, the CDR3 is TGTGCCAGCAGTGAATTGCGGGACAGGGCTAGCGAGCAGTACTTC. Amino acids: CASSELRDRASEQYF. This chain connects TRBV6-1 to TRBJ2-7, with 9 bases fitting TRBD1. Trimming took 2 bases from V and 6 from J; bases not matched to a gene: 8. Germline CDR1 MNHNS, CDR2 SASEGT. The CDR3 length is 15 residues.

The chain recombines TRBV2 with TRBJ2-7; 8 bases match TRBD2. The CDR3 consists of 15 residues. Looked up from germline, CDR1 is SNHLY and CDR2 is FYNNEI. V lost 4 bases, J lost 5 bases, and 10 bases stayed unmatched. The CDR3 spells CASSGFRREENEQYF. CDR3 nucleotide sequence: TGTGCCAGCAGTGGTTTTCGGCGGGAGGAGAACGAGCAGTACTTC.

This chain links TRBV28 with TRBJ2-5; the match to TRBD1 covers 9 bases. The CDR3 is 16 residues long. The V and J ends lost 0 bases and 5 bases, in that order; junction bases with no gene match: 7. Germline V gene sequence: CDR1 MDHEN, CDR2 SYDVKM. The CDR3 nucleotides read TGTGCCAGCAGTTTATGGGGGACAGGGATTCGGGAGACCCAGTACTTC. This encodes CASSLWGTGIRETQYF.

This clone was found a few times. The chain combines TRBV5-4 with TRBJ1-1; 9 positions agree with TRBD1. Trimming took 3 bases from V and 11 from J; bases not matched to a gene: 8. The germline V gene has CDR1 SGHNT and CDR2 YYREEE (reference sequence). This CDR3 is 13 amino acids long. Here the CDR3 DNA reads TGTGCCAGCAGCTGGGACAGGGCCGGTGTGGCTTTCTTT. This translates into CASSWDRAGVAFF.

This clone has only one observation. V usage is TRBV29-1 and J usage is TRBJ1-1, with TRBD1 as a possible D gene (6 bases). V was shortened by 4 bases and J by 0 bases, with 9 bases between the two germline ends. This CDR3 has 13 amino acids. Germline-derived CDR1 and CDR2 are SQVTM and ANQGSEA. CDR3 sequence: CSVGGHLNTEAFF. DNA for the CDR3: TGCAGCGTTGGGGGACACTTGAACACTGAAGCTTTCTTT.

The chain uses TRBV6-5 and TRBJ2-7, with D possibly matching TRBD2 (5 bases). Trimming took off 4 bases at V and 4 bases at J, with 14 bases between the two ends. The CDR3 consists of 14 residues. Looked up from germline, CDR1 is MNHEY and CDR2 is SVGAGI. The CDR3 loop reads CASSSMDLPYEQYF. The CDR3 DNA reads as TGTGCCAGCAGTTCCATGGACTTACCGTACGAGCAGTACTTC.

This chain uses TRBV6-1 with TRBJ2-2; the match to TRBD2 covers 13 bases. The trim removed 4 bases at V and 7 bases at J, leaving 6 bases unmatched. Germline V gene lookup returns CDR1 MNHNS and CDR2 SASEGT. CDR3 length equals 16 residues. This CDR3 is CASSAQLAGGGGELFF. The DNA for the CDR3 is TGTGCCAGCAGTGCCCAACTAGCGGGAGGGGGCGGGGAGCTGTTTTTT.

The rearrangement uses TRBV2 and TRBJ1-5; 8 bases match TRBD1. The CDR3 contains 14 residues. Germline-derived CDR1 and CDR2 are SNHLY and FYNNEI. The ends lost 5 bases at V and 4 bases at J; junction bases unmatched: 4. The CDR3 DNA reads as TGTGCCAGCAGTATACAGGGGGGGAATCAGCCCCAGCATTTT. Translating it yields CASSIQGGNQPQHF. The whole variable domain, remainder taken from reference TRBV2 and TRBJ1-5, is EPEVTQTPSHQVTQMGQEVILRCVPISNHLYFYWYRQILGQKVEFLVSFYNNEISEKSEIFDDQFSVERPDGSNFTLKIRSTKLEDSAMYFCASSIQGGNQPQHFGDGTRLSIL.

V gene TRBV5-1 combines with J gene TRBJ2-3; 14 nucleotides align to TRBD2. Germline V CDR1 and CDR2: SGHRS, YFSETQ. The J segment lost 0 bases and the V segment lost 4 bases, leaving 1 base of the junction unmatched. CDR3 length: 16 residues. In DNA, the CDR3 is TGCGCCAGCAGCAGACTAGCGGGGGGGAGCACAGATACGCAGTATTTT. Translating gives CASSRLAGGSTDTQYF.